This T cell receptor beta chain was captured by sequencing in a study of cytomegalovirus exposure and HLA in healthy donors. Study-wide findings and caveats: The classifier reportedly diagnosed cytomegalovirus status with high specificity and sensitivity. Common viral pathogens seemed, in a later analysis, to connect with several of the most significant clusters.

13 Jbeta primers and 60 Vbeta primers were used for the PCR. Clones were sequenced by immunoSEQ multiplex PCR, and TCRdb holds only the in-frame ones, with some missing. The sample has approximately 130,000 clones, around 74% seen once. The ends were cut back, 0 bases at V and 1 base at J, with 15 bases in the middle. The V gene's germline CDR1 is MDHEN and CDR2 SYDVKM. The CDR3 runs to 17 residues. All the people who gave samples were healthy bone marrow donors. This clone occurred a few times. Its specificity is unknown. This TCR was recovered from a man aged 25-40 years in good health and CMV-seronegative. Sequencing used PBMCs. This sequence joins TRBV28 and TRBJ1-1, with D tentatively TRBD1 (6 bases). The CDR3 is CASSLWGAGGRNTEAFF. The CDR3 DNA reads as TGTGCCAGCAGTTTATGGGGCGCGGGGGGCAGGAACACTGAAGCTTTCTTT.